The next 17 T cell receptor beta chains were all read from a single sample in a study of blood T cells in healthy people across ages. Sample-barcoded 5' priming and a J-beta primer mix drove a second PCR of 7 to 11 cycles. TCRdb itself ran the 5' RACE reads through MiXCR, one entry per CDR3 protein. The table records about 800,000 distinct CDR3 sequences, over 45% of them present only once. The sequencing input was blood. The receptors stem from a man younger than 40 in good health.

Details on this clonotype: At one of its ends the junction is not consistent with the germline gene, which may arise from a read error. The chain recombines TRBV12-3 or TRBV12-4 with TRBJ1-2; D remains unclear. The CDR3 is 15 residues long. The CDR3, as DNA: TGTGCTAGCAGTTTAGTGAGGGAAGCTAACTATGGCTACACCTTC. It is translated as CASSLVREANYGYTF.

The chain couples TRBV5-1 to TRBJ1-1; 8 positions agree with TRBD1. This CDR3 contains 15 residues. CDR1 and CDR2 (germline): SGHRS, YFSETQ. Unmatched junction bases numbered 13, after V lost 1 base and J lost 11 bases. CDR3 nucleotide sequence: TGCGCCAGCAGCTTGTGGGGGGACAGGACCAACGGGGCTTTCTTT. Translating gives CASSLWGDRTNGAFF. Complete variable domain (other parts from reference TRBV5-1 and TRBJ1-1): KAGVTQTPRYLIKTRGQQVTLSCSPISGHRSVSWYQQTPGQGLQFLFEYFSETQRNKGNFPGRFSGRQFSNSRSEMNVSTLELGDSALYLCASSLWGDRTNGAFFGQGTRLTVV.

This clonotype was detected a few times. J is TRBJ2-5 and V is TRBV6-1, with 7 bases that match TRBD2. The CDR3 spans 16 residues. Germline V CDR1 and CDR2: MNHNS, SASEGT. The V gene end was trimmed by 3 bases and the J gene end by 6 bases; junction bases not matched to a gene: 13. The CDR3 bases are TGTGCCAGCAGTGACTATTTTAGGCAGGGAGGGAAGACCCAGTACTTC. It translates to CASSDYFRQGGKTQYF.

The sample holds one count of this clonotype. This chain joins TRBV7-9 and TRBJ2-5; D uncertain. CDR1 and CDR2 from the germline V gene are SEHNR and FQNEAQ (reference sequence). The V end lost 1 base, the J end lost 5 bases, and 8 bases lay between the germline ends. The CDR3 has 13 amino acids. CDR3 loop: CASSLGIKETQYF. The CDR3, as DNA: TGTGCCAGCAGCTTAGGGATCAAGGAGACCCAGTACTTC.

This clonotype was recorded once. The chain links TRBV6-1 to TRBJ1-2; D is unclear. The V end was cut by 7 bases, the J end by 0 bases, with 9 bases between. CDR3 length: 13 residues. The V gene's germline CDR1 is MNHNS and CDR2 SASEGT. The CDR3 region is CASTRVANYGYTF. In DNA form, the CDR3 reads TGTGCCAGCACCCGGGTAGCTAACTATGGCTACACCTTC.

This sequence joins TRBV12-5 and TRBJ2-3; maybe TRBD1 (5 bases). CDR3 length: 15 amino acids. Germline-derived CDR1 and CDR2 are LGHNT and FRNRAP. V was shortened by 7 bases and J by 1 base, with 15 bases between the two germline ends. The CDR3 region has the DNA TGTGCTAGTGCCCTAGGGGCCCCACGCACAGATACGCAGTATTTT. As protein: CASALGAPRTDTQYF. The variable domain in full, completed from reference TRBV12-5 and TRBJ2-3, reads DARVTQTPRHKVTEMGQEVTMRCQPILGHNTVFWYRQTMMQGLELLAYFRNRAPLDDSGMPKDRFSAEMPDATLATLKIQPSEPRDSAVYFCASALGAPRTDTQYFGPGTRLTVL.

Of note for this clonotype: Given a much more abundant clone one base away, this may be a read error. This sequence joins TRBV2 and TRBJ2-1; 11 positions match TRBD2. The CDR3 consists of 14 residues. Germline CDR1 is SNHLY and CDR2 is FYNNEI. Trimming cost V 7 bases and J 5 bases; bases outside gene matches: 4. Here the CDR3 reads CASTGTSGHNEQFF. As DNA, the CDR3 is TGTGCCAGCACTGGGACTAGCGGTCACAATGAGCAGTTCTTC.

A few counts support this clonotype. J is TRBJ2-5 and V is TRBV29-1, with TRBD2 matching 14 bases. Germline V gene lookup returns CDR1 SQVTM and CDR2 ANQGSEA. The CDR3 loop spans 17 amino acids. The CDR3 loop reads CSTPGTSGRSGGETQYF. CDR3 nucleotides: TGCAGTACCCCTGGGACTAGCGGGAGAAGTGGAGGGGAGACCCAGTACTTC.

This clonotype was found once. The gene calls are TRBV20-1 and TRBJ1-2; D is perhaps TRBD1 (5 bases). The length of the CDR3 is 14 residues. The V gene's germline CDR1 is DFQATT and CDR2 SNEGSKA (reference sequence). V lost 2 bases and J 5 bases, leaving 15 bases between the germline ends. The CDR3 spells CSARQPGRAYGYTF. CDR3 nucleotides: TGCAGTGCTAGACAACCCGGCAGGGCATATGGCTACACCTTC.

The chain couples TRBV28 to TRBJ2-1, with D possibly called TRBD1 or TRBD2 (5 bases each). The CDR3 loop spans 15 amino acids. Trimming shortened V by 5 bases and J by 5 bases, and 16 bases separated the two germline ends. CDR1 and CDR2 from the germline V gene are MDHEN and SYDVKM. This CDR3 is CASSRTSKGHNEQFF. CDR3 sequence (DNA): TGTGCCAGCAGTCGGACTTCGAAGGGACACAATGAGCAGTTCTTC.

The rearrangement links TRBV12-3 or TRBV12-4 to TRBJ2-7, with D possibly matching TRBD2 (6 bases). Trimming took off 3 bases at V and 3 bases at J, with 18 bases between the two ends. The CDR3 is made up of 16 amino acids. As DNA, the CDR3 is TGTGCCAGCAGTTTTCGGGGTGGACTAAGCAACTACGAGCAGTACTTC. Translated: CASSFRGGLSNYEQYF.

The chain has TRBV2 and TRBJ1-6, with D hard to call. V was pared by 7 bases and J by 4 bases, with 8 bases between. CDR1 and CDR2 (germline): SNHLY, FYNNEI. The CDR3 extends over 13 amino acids. CDR3 nucleotide sequence: TGTGCCAGCAAGAGGATTTATAATTCACCCCTCCACTTT. This translates into CASKRIYNSPLHF.

The V and J genes are TRBV7-8 and TRBJ2-5, with a tentative D call TRBD2 (6 bases). In germline, CDR1 is SGHVS, CDR2 FQNEAQ. V was trimmed by 6 bases and J by 5 bases, leaving 13 bases between them. The CDR3 has 13 residues. CDR3 in DNA: TGTGCCAGCAGTCACGGAGGGGCCGAGACCCAGTACTTC. It translates to CASSHGGAETQYF.

The table lists this clonotype with a few counts. The V and J genes are TRBV20-1 and TRBJ2-3; the D gene is possibly TRBD2 (5 bases). Trimming shortened V by 7 bases and J by 5 bases, and 13 bases separated the two germline ends. CDR1 is DFQATT, CDR2 SNEGSKA, per germline (reference sequence). The CDR3 contains 12 residues. The CDR3 region has the DNA TGCAGTGGGTTTGTCCGGGGAGATACGCAGTATTTT. This sequence encodes CSGFVRGDTQYF.

The rearrangement links TRBV12-3 or TRBV12-4 to TRBJ1-4; perhaps TRBD1 as D (5 bases). The CDR3 spans 12 residues. Trimming left V 6 bases short and J 7 bases short, with 9 bases between. The CDR3 region has the DNA TGTGCCAGCAGGGGGACGGCTGAAAAACTGTTTTTT. Translation: CASRGTAEKLFF.

This clonotype was seen only a few times. The genes are TRBV27 and TRBJ2-4, with D perhaps given as TRBD1 or TRBD2 (6 bases each). The CDR3 sequence is 15 residues long. CDR1 is MNHEY, CDR2 SMNVEV, per germline (reference sequence). V shed 2 bases and J shed 3 bases, with 11 bases lying between them. As DNA, the CDR3 is TGTGCCAGCAGTTTAGGGGGGCTGGGCAAAAACATTCAGTACTTC. Its translation is CASSLGGLGKNIQYF.

This chain joins TRBV3-1 and TRBJ2-5; 8 nucleotides line up with TRBD2. Germline CDR1 and CDR2: LGHDT and YNNKEL (reference sequence). The CDR3 covers 15 residues. The J segment lost 2 bases and the V segment lost 3 bases, leaving 5 bases of the junction unmatched. CDR3 in amino acids: CASSHRGGRQETQYF. CDR3 in DNA: TGTGCCAGCAGCCATCGGGGGGGCAGACAAGAGACCCAGTACTTC.